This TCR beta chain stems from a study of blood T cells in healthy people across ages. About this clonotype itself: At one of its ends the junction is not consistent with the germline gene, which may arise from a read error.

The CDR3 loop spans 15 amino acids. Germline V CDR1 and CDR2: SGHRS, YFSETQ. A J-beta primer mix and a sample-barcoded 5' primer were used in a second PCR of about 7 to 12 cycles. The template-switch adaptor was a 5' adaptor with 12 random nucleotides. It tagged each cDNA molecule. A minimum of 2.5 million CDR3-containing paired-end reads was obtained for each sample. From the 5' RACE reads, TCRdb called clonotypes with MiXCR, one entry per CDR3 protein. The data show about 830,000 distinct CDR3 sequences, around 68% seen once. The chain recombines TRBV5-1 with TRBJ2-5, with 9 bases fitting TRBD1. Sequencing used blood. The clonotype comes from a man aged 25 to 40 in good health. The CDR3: CASSTAGTGQENQYF. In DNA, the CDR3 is TGCGCCAGCAGCACCGCAGGGACAGGGCAAGAGAACCAGTACTTC. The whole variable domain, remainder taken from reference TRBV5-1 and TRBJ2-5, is KAGVTQTPRYLIKTRGQQVTLSCSPISGHRSVSWYQQTPGQGLQFLFEYFSETQRNKGNFPGRFSGRQFSNSRSEMNVSTLELGDSALYLCASSTAGTGQENQYFGPGTRLLVL.